This is a list of T cell receptor beta chains from one sample in a study of cytomegalovirus exposure and HLA in healthy donors. Measured with immunoSEQ multiplex PCR; TCRdb has only the in-frame clones, and not every one. The sample lists 99,000 or so clones, roughly 80% occurring once. The specimen was PBMCs. Receptor source: a woman aged 40-49 years in good health and CMV-seropositive. Both conserved end residues are part of each CDR3. A D gene is named only where the DNA matches it firmly. Size tells how often a clone was seen (once, few, many) or the class of an expanded clone, and some rows leave it out.

. | . | TRBJ1-6 | 15 | TRBV6-6 | TGTGCCAGTAGAGTACGGAGCTCCTATAATTCACCCCTCCACTTT | CASRVRSSYNSPLHF
. | few | TRBJ1-1 | 14 | TRBV7-9 | TGTGCCAGCAGCTTAGGCCCAGGGAACACTGAAGCTTTCTTT | CASSLGPGNTEAFF
TRBD2 | few | TRBJ2-2 | 14 | TRBV19 | TGTGCCAGTAGGAAGCGGGAGAACACCGGGGAGCTGTTTTTT | CASRKRENTGELFF
. | . | TRBJ2-3 | 13 | TRBV7-2 | TGTGCCAGCAGCACCTACAGGGCGAGGACGCAGTATTTT | CASSTYRARTQYF
TRBD1 | . | TRBJ1-4 | 16 | TRBV28 | TGTGCCAGCAGTCCGGGCTCCGGGACAGGGGATGAAAAACTGTTTTTT | CASSPGSGTGDEKLFF
TRBD2 | . | TRBJ2-2 | 20 | TRBV5-1 | TGCGCCAGCAGCTTAGCCCAACTAGCGGGGGAATATACGAACACCGGGGAGCTGTTTTTT | CASSLAQLAGEYTNTGELFF
. | few | TRBJ1-2 | 16 | TRBV7-9 | TGTGCCAGCAGTTTTACGGGGGGGCGCGGGAGCTATGGCTACACCTTC | CASSFTGGRGSYGYTF
TRBD2 | . | TRBJ2-7 | 15 | TRBV6-5 | TGTGCCAGCAGCGGCCGACTAGCGGGTGCGTACGAGCAGTACTTC | CASSGRLAGAYEQYF
TRBD2 | . | TRBJ2-1 | 16 | TRBV5-4 | TGTGCCAGCAGCTTGGACGCTAGCGGGACATACAATGAGCAGTTCTTC | CASSLDASGTYNEQFF
. | . | TRBJ1-2 | 14 | TRBV7-2 | TGTGCCAGCAGCTTTAAAGGACAGTCCTATGGCTACACCTTC | CASSFKGQSYGYTF
. | . | TRBJ1-1 | 14 | TRBV10-3 | TGTGCCATCAGTGAGTCAAGCGGAGGCGCCGCAGCTTTCTTT | CAISESSGGAAAFF
TRBD1 | . | TRBJ2-1 | 16 | TRBV11-2 | TGTGCCAGCAGCTCTCACAGGGGGAGCTCCTACAATGAGCAGTTCTTC | CASSSHRGSSYNEQFF
TRBD1 | . | TRBJ2-2 | 17 | TRBV7-6 | TGTGCCAGCAGCTTAGTTAGGGGACAGGGCAACACCGGGGAGCTGTTTTTT | CASSLVRGQGNTGELFF
TRBD2 | few | TRBJ2-1 | 14 | TRBV19 | TGTGCCAGTGGAACTAGCGGGGGAGTCAATGAGCAGTTCTTC | CASGTSGGVNEQFF
. | . | TRBJ2-2 | 13 | TRBV2 | TGTGCCGGAACAGGGGACTACACCGGGGAGCTGTTTTTT | CAGTGDYTGELFF
. | . | TRBJ2-2 | 15 | TRBV2 | TGTGCCAGCAGTGCAACCGCAGGGTTAACCGGGGAGCTGTTTTTT | CASSATAGLTGELFF
TRBD2 | . | TRBJ2-7 | 14 | TRBV10-2 | TGCGCCAGTTCACGGGGACTAGCGTACTACGAGCAGTACTTC | CASSRGLAYYEQYF
TRBD1 | . | TRBJ1-2 | 15 | TRBV15 | TGTGCCACCAGCGGAGGACAGGCCATTTACTATGGCTACACCTTC | CATSGGQAIYYGYTF
TRBD1 | . | TRBJ2-4 | 16 | TRBV5-1 | TGCGCCAGCAGCCCAGCCGGGACAGAGGTCCAAAACATTCAGTACTTC | CASSPAGTEVQNIQYF
TRBD2 | . | TRBJ2-3 | 15 | TRBV9 | TGTGCCAGCAGCTCCAGCGGCGGGGGGGCAGATACGCAGTATTTT | CASSSSGGGADTQYF
TRBD2 | . | TRBJ2-7 | 14 | TRBV6-1 | TGTGCCAGCAGTGTACTAGCGGGGGAGATGTCGGGGTACTTC | CASSVLAGEMSGYF
TRBD2 | . | TRBJ2-2 | 15 | TRBV6-5 | TGTGCCACCACCTGGGCCGGGGAGGGGACCGGGGAGCTGTTTTTT | CATTWAGEGTGELFF
. | few | TRBJ1-1 | 12 | TRBV18 | TGTGCCAGCTCACAGTCAGGAACTGAAGCTTTCTTT | CASSQSGTEAFF
TRBD1 | . | TRBJ1-5 | 18 | TRBV4-2 | TGTGCCAGCAGCCAAGAGCTTCTGACAGGGTGGGGTCGTCAGCCCCAGCATTTT | CASSQELLTGWGRQPQHF
. | . | TRBJ2-5 | 14 | TRBV5-1 | TGCGCCAGCAGCTTGGAGGTAGTGGAGGAGACCCAGTACTTC | CASSLEVVEETQYF
TRBD2 | few | TRBJ2-5 | 15 | TRBV18 | TGTGCCAGCTCACCACGCGGGGGGGCCGGTGAGACCCAGTACTTC | CASSPRGGAGETQYF
TRBD2 | . | TRBJ2-3 | 18 | TRBV7-2 | TGTGCCAGCAGCTTGGGTACCATACTAGCGGGGGGCGGTGATACGCAGTATTTT | CASSLGTILAGGGDTQYF
. | . | TRBJ2-7 | 13 | TRBV2 | TGTGCCAGCAGTGAAGGACAAGACTACGAGCAGTACTTC | CASSEGQDYEQYF
TRBD2 | few | TRBJ2-3 | 14 | TRBV5-1 | TGCGCCAGCAGCGGCCCTAGCGGGACAGATACGCAGTATTTT | CASSGPSGTDTQYF
. | . | TRBJ1-1 | 15 | TRBV19 | TGTGCCAGTAGTATAATGCAGGGGATGAACACTGAAGCTTTCTTT | CASSIMQGMNTEAFF
. | . | TRBJ2-3 | 14 | TRBV28 | TGTGCCAGCAGTTTGCGGGGAAGCACAGATACGCAGTATTTT | CASSLRGSTDTQYF
. | . | TRBJ1-2 | 12 | TRBV7-8 | TGTGCCAGCAGCCCGGGGGGCTATGGCTACACCTTC | CASSPGGYGYTF
TRBD2 | . | TRBJ2-7 | 14 | TRBV7-9 | TGTGCCAGCAGGGGGACTAGCGGGAACTACGAGCAGTACTTC | CASRGTSGNYEQYF
. | . | TRBJ2-1 | 14 | TRBV6-5 | TGTGCCAGCAGTTACTCGGCAGGGGTTCACAGTCGGTTCTTC | CASSYSAGVHSRFF
TRBD1 | . | TRBJ1-2 | 16 | TRBV25-1 | TGTGCCAGCAGTGAAACGGGGACAGGGTGGTCCTATGGCTACACCTTC | CASSETGTGWSYGYTF
. | once | TRBJ1-6 | 14 | TRBV19 | TGTGCCAGTAGTATGGTGGGCAGTAATTCACCCCTCCACTTT | CASSMVGSNSPLHF
TRBD1 | . | TRBJ1-5 | 14 | TRBV5-6 | TGTGCCAGCAGCTCAGACAGGGGCGATCAGCCCCAGCATTTT | CASSSDRGDQPQHF
. | . | TRBJ1-1 | 17 | TRBV5-6 | TGTGCCAGCAGCTTAGGATCGGGTCTTTTGAAGAACACTGAAGCTTTCTTT | CASSLGSGLLKNTEAFF
TRBD1 | . | TRBJ1-2 | 15 | TRBV10-3 | TGTGCCATCAGTGAGTTGAGGCAGGGGGAATATGGCTACACCTTC | CAISELRQGEYGYTF
. | . | TRBJ2-1 | 13 | TRBV21-1 | TGTGCCAGCAAGACGGGACAGGAGCATGAGCAGTTCTTC | CASKTGQEHEQFF
. | . | TRBJ1-1 | 17 | TRBV18 | TGTGCCAGCTCACCACGAGTAGGAGGAAAGTTGTACACTGAAGCTTTCTTT | CASSPRVGGKLYTEAFF
. | . | TRBJ2-5 | 13 | TRBV7-2 | TGTGCCAGCAGCCGGACAAATAAAGAGACCCAGTACTTC | CASSRTNKETQYF
TRBD2 | few | TRBJ2-1 | 15 | TRBV28 | TGTGCCAGCAGTTTAGTGGGCGGGAGTTACAATGAGCAGTTCTTC | CASSLVGGSYNEQFF
. | . | TRBJ1-5 | 16 | TRBV19 | TGTGCCAGTCATCCGGCAGGGGTCCTGAGCAATCAGCCCCAGCATTTT | CASHPAGVLSNQPQHF
TRBD1 | . | TRBJ2-7 | 13 | TRBV29-1 | TGCAGCGTTGGGACAGGGGTGACCTACGAGCAGTACTTC | CSVGTGVTYEQYF
. | . | TRBJ2-3 | 15 | TRBV1 | TGCACCAGCAGCCCACGAGCGGGGTCGGTGGATACGCAGTATTTT | CTSSPRAGSVDTQYF
TRBD2 | . | TRBJ2-7 | 14 | TRBV5-1 | TGCGCCAGCGGGCCGGAAAGCGGGAGCTACGAGCAGTACTTC | CASGPESGSYEQYF
TRBD2 | few | TRBJ2-7 | 13 | TRBV29-1 | TGCAGCGTTCTTAGCGGGAGGGCCTACGAGCAGTACTTC | CSVLSGRAYEQYF
TRBD1 | . | TRBJ1-2 | 13 | TRBV7-9 | TGTGCCAGCAGCTTCGACAGGGGAGGCGGCTACACCTTC | CASSFDRGGGYTF
. | . | TRBJ2-2 | 15 | TRBV7-9 | TGTGCCAGCAACCCGGGACATACTTCCACCGGGGAGCTGTTTTTT | CASNPGHTSTGELFF
TRBD2 | . | TRBJ2-3 | 15 | TRBV19 | TGTGCCAGTAGTGTGGGTTCGGGGGGGCGAGATACGCAGTATTTT | CASSVGSGGRDTQYF
TRBD1 | . | TRBJ2-5 | 13 | TRBV18 | TGTGCCAGCTCACCACGACAGGGGGAAACCCAGTACTTC | CASSPRQGETQYF
. | . | TRBJ2-7 | 13 | TRBV11-2 | TGTGCCAGCAGCTTAGTACTAGTCTACGAGCAGTACTTC | CASSLVLVYEQYF
. | . | TRBJ1-1 | 12 | TRBV28 | TGTGCCAGCAGTGGCGGGTACACTGAAGCTTTCTTT | CASSGGYTEAFF
. | . | TRBJ1-1 | 12 | TRBV2 | TGTGCCAGCAGCTACAGTAACACTGAAGCTTTCTTT | CASSYSNTEAFF